This T cell receptor (beta chain) emerged from a study of tumor-infiltrating lymphocytes in primary liver carcinoma. Co-extraction of RNA and DNA was performed on about 18-30 mg of unsorted bulk tissue. A word on this clonotype: This is likely a read error, given that the CDR3 carries no conserved phenylalanine or tryptophan at its end. No DNA is shown, since the ends of the CDR3 on it are uncertain; the CDR3 is the one TCRdb lists.

The CDR3 contains 14 residues when both ends are counted. CDR1 and CDR2 (germline): SGHAT, FQNNGV. TCR beta cDNA came from roughly 0.45 ug total RNA, primed with a constant-region primer. Modified slightly, ARM-PCR produced TCR beta libraries over three nested multiplex PCR rounds. In the first two PCR rounds, TRBV1-TRBV30 forward primers were paired with a C-beta reverse primer, and each round lasted roughly 10 cycles. One entry per CDR3 protein results from TCRdb running MiXCR on the multiplex PCR reads. This sample has tens of thousands of distinct CDR3 sequences; more than 70% occur once, and the top ten carry over 30%.

J is TRBJ1-1 and V is TRBV11-2. Material: tumor-adjacent normal liver tissue. The TCR sequence derives from a woman aged 25 to 45 with primary liver carcinoma and hepatitis B virus infection. CDR3: CASSLDGVATEASL.